The clone carrying this T cell receptor beta chain was picked up a small number of times. The data derive from a study of identical twins' blood T cells. A previously described protocol, modified, built RNA-based TCR cDNA libraries. TCRdb processed the 5' RACE reads anew with MiXCR; each CDR3 protein has one entry. The repertoire holds hundreds of thousands of distinct CDR3 sequences, 28% seen once, with roughly 5.5% in the top ten. Looked up from germline, CDR1 is SEHNR and CDR2 is FQNEAQ (reference sequence). Germline trimming cut 6 bases from V and 8 bases from J; bases unmatched to any gene: 3. CDR3 length: 11 residues.

This sequence was found in a woman aged 18 to 55 in good health. The sample comprised PBMCs. This chain joins TRBV7-9 and TRBJ1-1; 7 nucleotides match TRBD1. Here the CDR3 DNA reads TGTGCCAGCAGTTCGGACAGGGAAGCTTTCTTT. It specifies CASSSDREAFF. Using reference TRBV7-9 and TRBJ1-1 for the parts outside the CDR3, the full variable domain is DTGVSQNPRHKITKRGQNVTFRCDPISEHNRLYWYRQTLGQGPEFLTYFQNEAQLEKSRLLSDRFSAERPKGSFSTLEIQRTEQGDSAMYLCASSSDREAFFGQGTRLTVV.